This T cell receptor (beta chain) was identified during a study of T cells in Graves' hyperthyroidism and ophthalmopathy. Details on this clonotype: Its ends do not fully match the called genes, so a read error is possible.

There were TCR beta CDR3 regions amplified from RNA transcripts. Using the HTBI primer set, a first-round RT-PCR was run on the TCR CDR3. TCRdb independently ran MiXCR on the multiplex PCR reads; one entry per CDR3 protein. Here the sample spans roughly 300,000 distinct CDR3 sequences, about 25% being singletons. The CDR3 sequence is 14 residues long. The V gene's germline CDR1 is GTSNPN and CDR2 SVGIG (reference sequence). This chain joins TRBV30 and TRBJ1-1; D is ambiguous. The specimen sequenced was blood. The source is a man in his forties with Graves' hyperthyroidism that later progressed to Graves' ophthalmopathy. This CDR3 reads CAWTGPFMNTEASF. The CDR3 nucleotides are TGTGCCTGGACCGGTCCCTTCATGAACACTGAAGCTTCCTTT.